These T cell receptor beta chains were read from a single sample in a study of shared clonotypes between healthy human individuals. Using immunoSEQ multiplex PCR, the repertoire was profiled, and TCRdb retains in-frame clones only, with some absent. Of about 1.1 million clones listed, approximately 80% are singletons. Sequencing input: memory CD4+ T cells from PBMCs. The receptors derive from a man between 18 and 29 years old in good health. Some clones in this sample may be carry-over from other donors' samples. Each CDR3 is given with its conserved first and last residue. A D gene is named only where the DNA matches it firmly. Clone size, where shown, is once, few, many, or a class for clones that have expanded.

D gene: TRBD2; V gene: TRBV2; J gene: TRBJ2-1; clone size: .; CDR3 DNA: TGTGCCAGCCTACCTGTTGGGACTAGGGGGGGGAATGAGCAGTTCTTC; CDR3 protein: CASLPVGTRGGNEQFF
D gene: TRBD2; V gene: TRBV7-2; J gene: TRBJ2-1; clone size: .; CDR3 DNA: TGTGCCAGCAGCCGCCCTCCGGGGGCTAGCGGGAATAGAAATGAGCAGTTCTTC; CDR3 protein: CASSRPPGASGNRNEQFF
D gene: .; V gene: TRBV18; J gene: TRBJ2-5; clone size: once; CDR3 DNA: TGTGCCAGCTCACCAGCGGGGGCCGAGACCCAGTACTTC; CDR3 protein: CASSPAGAETQYF
D gene: TRBD1; V gene: TRBV7-2; J gene: TRBJ2-7; clone size: .; CDR3 DNA: TGTGCCAGCAGTTTATTACAGGGGTCCTACGAGCAGTACTTC; CDR3 protein: CASSLLQGSYEQYF
D gene: TRBD1; V gene: TRBV28; J gene: TRBJ1-1; clone size: few; CDR3 DNA: TGTGCCAGCAGTGGGACAGGGTACACTGAAGCTTTCTTT; CDR3 protein: CASSGTGYTEAFF
D gene: TRBD1; V gene: TRBV5-1; J gene: TRBJ1-3; clone size: .; CDR3 DNA: TGCGCCAGCAGCTATTCGGGACAGTCCTTCTCTGGAAACACCATATATTTT; CDR3 protein: CASSYSGQSFSGNTIYF
D gene: .; V gene: TRBV30; J gene: TRBJ1-6; clone size: few; CDR3 DNA: TGTGCCTGGAGTGAGGGAGGCCGCGATTCACCCCTCCACTTT; CDR3 protein: CAWSEGGRDSPLHF
D gene: .; V gene: TRBV6-4; J gene: TRBJ2-1; clone size: few; CDR3 DNA: TGTGCCAGCAGTGACTCGATCGGGAATGAGCAGTTCTTC; CDR3 protein: CASSDSIGNEQFF
D gene: .; V gene: TRBV7-9; J gene: TRBJ1-1; clone size: few; CDR3 DNA: TGTGCCAGCAGCTTATTTTTCGGGGGGGACACTGAAGCTTTCTTT; CDR3 protein: CASSLFFGGDTEAFF
D gene: TRBD2; V gene: TRBV5-6; J gene: TRBJ2-1; clone size: .; CDR3 DNA: TGTGCCAGCAGCTCCGCCGGGACTAGCGGTATTGATGAGCAGTTCTTC; CDR3 protein: CASSSAGTSGIDEQFF
D gene: .; V gene: TRBV4-3; J gene: TRBJ2-7; clone size: .; CDR3 DNA: TGCGCCAGCAGCCAAGATCTTAGAGGGTTGGAGCAGTACTTC; CDR3 protein: CASSQDLRGLEQYF
D gene: TRBD1; V gene: TRBV28; J gene: TRBJ1-2; clone size: .; CDR3 DNA: TGTGCCAGTAGGACAGGGCCTAACTATGGCTACACCTTC; CDR3 protein: CASRTGPNYGYTF
D gene: .; V gene: TRBV5-1; J gene: TRBJ2-1; clone size: .; CDR3 DNA: TGCGCCAGCAGCCCCCAGGGGCTATACAATGAGCAGTTCTTC; CDR3 protein: CASSPQGLYNEQFF
D gene: TRBD1; V gene: TRBV29-1; J gene: TRBJ2-1; clone size: .; CDR3 DNA: TGCAGCGGTGGGACAGGGCGTGATGAGCAGTTCTTC; CDR3 protein: CSGGTGRDEQFF
D gene: .; V gene: TRBV28; J gene: TRBJ1-3; clone size: .; CDR3 DNA: TGTGCCAGCACCGACGAGTACTCGGGGAACACCATATATTTT; CDR3 protein: CASTDEYSGNTIYF
D gene: .; V gene: TRBV18; J gene: TRBJ1-5; clone size: .; CDR3 DNA: TGTGCCAGCTCCGACGCAGGTTCCAATCAGCCCCAGCATTTT; CDR3 protein: CASSDAGSNQPQHF
D gene: .; V gene: TRBV27; J gene: TRBJ2-2; clone size: .; CDR3 DNA: TGTGCCAGCAGTCGTAGGGGCGTGAGGCACACCGGGGAGCTGTTTTTT; CDR3 protein: CASSRRGVRHTGELFF
D gene: .; V gene: TRBV6-1; J gene: TRBJ2-5; clone size: .; CDR3 DNA: TGTGCCAGCAGTGAATCACTAGCCCGAGAGACCCAGTACTTC; CDR3 protein: CASSESLARETQYF
D gene: TRBD2; V gene: TRBV4-2; J gene: TRBJ2-3; clone size: few; CDR3 DNA: TGTGCCAGCAGCCAAGACGAGACTAGCCGCGGGGATACGCAGTATTTT; CDR3 protein: CASSQDETSRGDTQYF
D gene: .; V gene: TRBV11-3; J gene: TRBJ1-1; clone size: .; CDR3 DNA: TGTGCCAGCAGCGCCGGGGTGAACACTGAAGCTTTCTTT; CDR3 protein: CASSAGVNTEAFF